This entry features one T cell receptor (beta chain) sequence. The antigen is not known. Germline trimming cut 2 bases from V and 3 bases from J; bases unmatched to any gene: 16. This CDR3 has 18 amino acids. Germline CDR1 GTSNPN, CDR2 SVGIG (reference sequence). This sample was taken from a study of cytomegalovirus exposure and HLA in healthy donors. Study-wide findings and caveats: For TCR beta chains, V- and J-gene trimming was later linked to a missense DCLRE1C variant.

PCR used 60 Vbeta primers and 13 Jbeta primers. Sequencing used immunoSEQ multiplex PCR; TCRdb keeps in-frame clones, though not all of them. The table lists approximately 150,000 clones, less than 90% of them singletons. This cohort consisted of healthy bone marrow donors. Material: PBMCs. The receptor comes from a man aged 25-45 years in good health and CMV-seronegative. J is TRBJ2-7 and V is TRBV30; 10 nucleotides line up with TRBD1. This chain's CDR3 is CAWSLTGGVGLGYYEQYF. Written as DNA, the CDR3 is TGTGCCTGGAGTTTGACAGGGGGCGTGGGACTAGGGTACTACGAGCAGTACTTC.